Listed below are T cell receptor beta chains from one sample, sequenced in a study of metastatic and nonmetastatic thyroid tumors. TCRdb re-analyzed the PCR reads through MiXCR. The sample consists of about 14,000 clones, more than 20% of them appearing once. Input material: blood. Source of these receptors: a female donor with papillary thyroid cancer or a benign thyroid nodule (not recorded which). Some clones in this sample may be carry-over from other donors' samples. The CDR3 runs from the conserved cysteine through the conserved F or W. Fields, in order: J gene, V gene, CDR3 length, clone size, D gene, CDR3 DNA, CDR3 protein. D genes are given only for firm matches. Clone size is stated in some rows and not others, as once, few, many or a class when expanded.

J gene: TRBJ1-4
V gene: TRBV28
CDR3 length: 15
clone size: many
D gene: TRBD1
CDR3 DNA: TGTGCCAGCAGTACCGGGGACAGTCGGGATGAAAAACTGTTTTTT
CDR3 protein: CASSTGDSRDEKLFF

J gene: TRBJ2-1
V gene: TRBV7-3
CDR3 length: 13
clone size: many
D gene: -
CDR3 DNA: TGTGCCAGCAGCTTAATGATCAGGGGTTGGCAGTTCTTC
CDR3 protein: CASSLMIRGWQFF

J gene: TRBJ1-1
V gene: TRBV5-4
CDR3 length: 16
clone size: many
D gene: -
CDR3 DNA: TGTGCCAGCAGCGACCGACGAATTAGAGAGGTTCCTGAAGCTTTCTTT
CDR3 protein: CASSDRRIREVPEAFF

J gene: TRBJ2-2
V gene: TRBV6-1
CDR3 length: 15
clone size: few
D gene: TRBD2
CDR3 DNA: TGTGCCAGCAGGTGGGGGGGAGCGAACACCGGGGAGCTGTTTTTT
CDR3 protein: CASRWGGANTGELFF

J gene: TRBJ2-3
V gene: TRBV29-1
CDR3 length: 14
clone size: few
D gene: -
CDR3 DNA: TGCAGCGTTGAAGAGTTCCAGGGCACAGACACGCAGTATTTT
CDR3 protein: CSVEEFQGTDTQYF

J gene: TRBJ1-1
V gene: TRBV6-2/TRBV6-3
CDR3 length: 14
clone size: -
D gene: TRBD1
CDR3 DNA: TGTGCCAGCAGTGGGGACAGGGGGAATGGTGAAGCTTTCTTT
CDR3 protein: CASSGDRGNGEAFF

J gene: TRBJ2-7
V gene: TRBV10-2
CDR3 length: 12
clone size: -
D gene: -
CDR3 DNA: TGCGCCAGCAGATCCACGGGTCGGGAGCAGTACTTC
CDR3 protein: CASRSTGREQYF

J gene: TRBJ2-4
V gene: TRBV20-1
CDR3 length: 12
clone size: many
D gene: TRBD1
CDR3 DNA: TGCAGTGCCGACAGGGGTTTAAACATTCAGTACTTC
CDR3 protein: CSADRGLNIQYF

J gene: TRBJ2-7
V gene: TRBV5-6
CDR3 length: 16
clone size: many
D gene: TRBD2
CDR3 DNA: TGTGCCAGCAGCCGACGAGAGGGCAGGGAGGGCGACGAGCAGTACTTC
CDR3 protein: CASSRREGREGDEQYF

J gene: TRBJ1-2
V gene: TRBV6-1
CDR3 length: 13
clone size: medium-sized
D gene: TRBD1
CDR3 DNA: TGTGCCAGCAGCGAACAGGGGACCTATGGCTACACCTTC
CDR3 protein: CASSEQGTYGYTF

J gene: TRBJ2-7
V gene: TRBV6-1
CDR3 length: 15
clone size: medium-sized
D gene: -
CDR3 DNA: TGTGCCAGCAGTTCCACAGGTCGTGGGTCCTACGAGCAGTACTTC
CDR3 protein: CASSSTGRGSYEQYF

J gene: TRBJ1-2
V gene: TRBV30
CDR3 length: 12
clone size: medium-sized
D gene: TRBD1
CDR3 DNA: TGTGCCTGGAGTCCAAACAGGGGCGGCTACACCTTC
CDR3 protein: CAWSPNRGGYTF

J gene: TRBJ2-5
V gene: TRBV6-2/TRBV6-3
CDR3 length: 14
clone size: few
D gene: -
CDR3 DNA: TGTGCCAGCAGGCTCCCTTCGGTCCAAGAGACCCAGTACTTC
CDR3 protein: CASRLPSVQETQYF

J gene: TRBJ2-3
V gene: TRBV18
CDR3 length: 15
clone size: few
D gene: TRBD2
CDR3 DNA: TGTGCCAGCTCACCACCGGGACTAGCGCCCGATACGCAGTATTTT
CDR3 protein: CASSPPGLAPDTQYF

J gene: TRBJ1-2
V gene: TRBV6-4
CDR3 length: 15
clone size: medium-sized
D gene: TRBD1
CDR3 DNA: TGTGCCAGCAGGGACACGGACAGGGGATTAGATGGCTACACCTTC
CDR3 protein: CASRDTDRGLDGYTF

J gene: TRBJ2-7
V gene: TRBV7-3
CDR3 length: 14
clone size: medium-sized
D gene: -
CDR3 DNA: TGTGCCAGCAGCTTAACGGGGCAGGGAAGCGAGCAGTACTTC
CDR3 protein: CASSLTGQGSEQYF

J gene: TRBJ1-1
V gene: TRBV10-1
CDR3 length: 15
clone size: -
D gene: -
CDR3 DNA: TGCGCCAGCAGTGAGTCGACGGGCTGGGGAACTGAGGCTTTCTTT
CDR3 protein: CASSESTGWGTEAFF

J gene: TRBJ2-1
V gene: TRBV7-8
CDR3 length: 13
clone size: medium-sized
D gene: -
CDR3 DNA: TGTGCCAGCAGCTTAGGACAGTCCAATGAGCAGTTCTTC
CDR3 protein: CASSLGQSNEQFF

J gene: TRBJ2-7
V gene: TRBV6-1
CDR3 length: 15
clone size: -
D gene: TRBD2
CDR3 DNA: TGTGCCAGCAGTCAGGGACTAGCGGGAGTATTGGAGCAGTACTTC
CDR3 protein: CASSQGLAGVLEQYF

J gene: TRBJ2-7
V gene: TRBV28
CDR3 length: 15
clone size: few
D gene: -
CDR3 DNA: TGTGCCAGCAGTCTACGACACAGGGCAAGGGGGGAGCAGTACTTC
CDR3 protein: CASSLRHRARGEQYF

J gene: TRBJ1-1
V gene: TRBV4-3
CDR3 length: 13
clone size: many
D gene: TRBD1
CDR3 DNA: TGCGCCAGCAGCCTATCAGGGGGCACTGAAGCTTTCTTT
CDR3 protein: CASSLSGGTEAFF

J gene: TRBJ2-2
V gene: TRBV27
CDR3 length: 14
clone size: medium-sized
D gene: TRBD2
CDR3 DNA: TGTGCCAGCAGGACTAGCCGTCACACCGGGGAGCTGTTTTTT
CDR3 protein: CASRTSRHTGELFF

J gene: TRBJ1-6
V gene: TRBV29-1
CDR3 length: 14
clone size: few
D gene: -
CDR3 DNA: TGCAGCGTTGGTTCTGGACACCCAAATTCACCCCTCCACTTT
CDR3 protein: CSVGSGHPNSPLHF

J gene: TRBJ2-7
V gene: TRBV3-1
CDR3 length: 14
clone size: -
D gene: TRBD2
CDR3 DNA: TGTGCCAGCAGAGGCACTAGCGGCTCCTACGAGCAGTACTTC
CDR3 protein: CASRGTSGSYEQYF

J gene: TRBJ2-2
V gene: TRBV7-9
CDR3 length: 14
clone size: many
D gene: -
CDR3 DNA: TGTGCCAGCAGCGCCTCAGCGGGCACCGGGGAGCTGTTTTTT
CDR3 protein: CASSASAGTGELFF

J gene: TRBJ1-2
V gene: TRBV6-1
CDR3 length: 13
clone size: few
D gene: TRBD1
CDR3 DNA: TGTGCCAGCAGTACAGGGGAAGGTGGAGGCTACACCTTC
CDR3 protein: CASSTGEGGGYTF

J gene: TRBJ1-2
V gene: TRBV6-1
CDR3 length: 17
clone size: medium-sized
D gene: TRBD1
CDR3 DNA: TGTGCCAGCAGTGAAAGGGGACAGGGGTCGTTGTCCTATGGCTACACCTTC
CDR3 protein: CASSERGQGSLSYGYTF

J gene: TRBJ2-7
V gene: TRBV7-9
CDR3 length: 16
clone size: many
D gene: TRBD2
CDR3 DNA: TGTGCCAGCAGCTTAGGTGGGGCTAGCGGGAGTTACGAGCAGTACTTC
CDR3 protein: CASSLGGASGSYEQYF

J gene: TRBJ2-7
V gene: TRBV9
CDR3 length: 15
clone size: many
D gene: -
CDR3 DNA: TGTGCCAGCAGCGTAGTTCCGGGGCCGACCAACGAGCAGTACTTC
CDR3 protein: CASSVVPGPTNEQYF

J gene: TRBJ2-1
V gene: TRBV12-3/TRBV12-4
CDR3 length: 15
clone size: medium-sized
D gene: TRBD1
CDR3 DNA: TGTGCCAGCACCTTGGGAACAGGGGCTCACAATGAGCAGTTCTTC
CDR3 protein: CASTLGTGAHNEQFF

J gene: TRBJ2-2
V gene: TRBV6-1
CDR3 length: 16
clone size: -
D gene: TRBD2
CDR3 DNA: TGTGCCAGCAGTGATGGCGTCGGGAGGTCGACCGGGGAGCTGTTTTTT
CDR3 protein: CASSDGVGRSTGELFF

J gene: TRBJ2-7
V gene: TRBV20-1
CDR3 length: 9
clone size: -
D gene: -
CDR3 DNA: TGCAGTGCTGGGCGCGAGCAGTACTTC
CDR3 protein: CSAGREQYF

J gene: TRBJ2-5
V gene: TRBV20-1
CDR3 length: 15
clone size: many
D gene: TRBD1
CDR3 DNA: TGCAGTGCTAGAGAAATACAGGGGTACCAAGAGACCCAGTACTTC
CDR3 protein: CSAREIQGYQETQYF

J gene: TRBJ1-2
V gene: TRBV6-2/TRBV6-3
CDR3 length: 14
clone size: -
D gene: -
CDR3 DNA: TGTGCCAGCAGTTACTCGGCCAGGAACTATGGCTACACCTTC
CDR3 protein: CASSYSARNYGYTF

J gene: TRBJ1-2
V gene: TRBV30
CDR3 length: 11
clone size: many
D gene: -
CDR3 DNA: TGTGCCTGGAGTGGGGCAAATGGCTACACCTTC
CDR3 protein: CAWSGANGYTF

J gene: TRBJ1-3
V gene: TRBV7-2
CDR3 length: 14
clone size: many
D gene: -
CDR3 DNA: TGTGCCAGCAGCTTAGGACAGGTTGGAAACACCATATATTTT
CDR3 protein: CASSLGQVGNTIYF

J gene: TRBJ2-2
V gene: TRBV5-1
CDR3 length: 14
clone size: medium-sized
D gene: -
CDR3 DNA: TGCGCCAGCACCGAGACAGGGAGGTTCCGGGAGCTGTTTTTT
CDR3 protein: CASTETGRFRELFF

J gene: TRBJ1-4
V gene: TRBV5-4
CDR3 length: 14
clone size: few
D gene: -
CDR3 DNA: TGTGCCAGCAGCTTTGACAGATCTAATGAAAAACTGTTTTTT
CDR3 protein: CASSFDRSNEKLFF

J gene: TRBJ2-1
V gene: TRBV20-1
CDR3 length: 10
clone size: -
D gene: -
CDR3 DNA: TGCAGTGCTAACCGGGAGAGGCAGTTCTTC
CDR3 protein: CSANRERQFF

J gene: TRBJ2-3
V gene: TRBV27
CDR3 length: 13
clone size: medium-sized
D gene: -
CDR3 DNA: TGTGCCAGCAGTTTGACCGGACAATATACGCAGTATTTT
CDR3 protein: CASSLTGQYTQYF

J gene: TRBJ2-5
V gene: TRBV24-1
CDR3 length: 15
clone size: -
D gene: -
CDR3 DNA: TGTGCCACCAGTGATTTGCATTCCAGGGGGGGGACCCAGTACTTC
CDR3 protein: CATSDLHSRGGTQYF

J gene: TRBJ2-7
V gene: TRBV5-6
CDR3 length: 13
clone size: -
D gene: -
CDR3 DNA: TGTGCCAGCAGCTTGCGACAAAGCTACGAGCAGTACTTC
CDR3 protein: CASSLRQSYEQYF

J gene: TRBJ1-2
V gene: TRBV4-2
CDR3 length: 11
clone size: many
D gene: -
CDR3 DNA: TGTGCCAGCAGCCAGTACTATGGCTACACCTTC
CDR3 protein: CASSQYYGYTF

J gene: TRBJ2-1
V gene: TRBV25-1
CDR3 length: 19
clone size: -
D gene: TRBD2
CDR3 DNA: TGTGCCAGCAGTGAATCGGGGACTAGCGGGAGGAGCTCCTACAATGAGCAGTTCTTC
CDR3 protein: CASSESGTSGRSSYNEQFF

J gene: TRBJ2-7
V gene: TRBV20-1
CDR3 length: 16
clone size: many
D gene: TRBD2
CDR3 DNA: TGCAGTGCTAGAGTTTCAAGGCTAGCGGGAGGTTACGAGCAGTACTTC
CDR3 protein: CSARVSRLAGGYEQYF

J gene: TRBJ2-7
V gene: TRBV28
CDR3 length: 11
clone size: medium-sized
D gene: -
CDR3 DNA: TGTGCCAGCAGTTTAAGGGGAGAGCAGTACTTC
CDR3 protein: CASSLRGEQYF

J gene: TRBJ2-2
V gene: TRBV19
CDR3 length: 18
clone size: many
D gene: TRBD2
CDR3 DNA: TGTGCCAGTAGTAAAGGACTAGCGGGAGTCTTGGTGGCCGGGGAGCTGTTTTTT
CDR3 protein: CASSKGLAGVLVAGELFF

J gene: TRBJ2-3
V gene: TRBV24-1
CDR3 length: 14
clone size: -
D gene: -
CDR3 DNA: TGTGCCACCAGGACTTCGTTGGCCACAGATACTCAGTATTTT
CDR3 protein: CATRTSLATDTQYF

J gene: TRBJ1-1
V gene: TRBV24-1
CDR3 length: 12
clone size: few
D gene: -
CDR3 DNA: TGTTCCACCAGTGTACCTAACACTGAAGCTTTCTTT
CDR3 protein: CSTSVPNTEAFF

J gene: TRBJ1-6
V gene: TRBV19
CDR3 length: 14
clone size: few
D gene: -
CDR3 DNA: TGTGCCAGTAGTCTTAGGGGCGGTGGACCACCCCTCCACTTT
CDR3 protein: CASSLRGGGPPLHF

J gene: TRBJ2-7
V gene: TRBV28
CDR3 length: 18
clone size: -
D gene: TRBD2
CDR3 DNA: TGTGCCAGCAGCACGGACACCACCCGGGAGCGGGATGATTACGAGCAGTACTTC
CDR3 protein: CASSTDTTRERDDYEQYF

J gene: TRBJ1-1
V gene: TRBV13
CDR3 length: 14
clone size: -
D gene: TRBD1
CDR3 DNA: TGTGCCAGCAGCACCGGGACAGGGTACTTGGGAGCTTTCTTT
CDR3 protein: CASSTGTGYLGAFF

J gene: TRBJ2-5
V gene: TRBV28
CDR3 length: 16
clone size: many
D gene: TRBD2
CDR3 DNA: TGTGCCAGCAGTTTAGGCCTAGCGGCAACCCAAGAGACCCAGTACTTC
CDR3 protein: CASSLGLAATQETQYF

J gene: TRBJ1-2
V gene: TRBV6-7
CDR3 length: 14
clone size: medium-sized
D gene: -
CDR3 DNA: TGTGCCAGCAGTTATAAAACAGGGAACTATGGCTACACCTTC
CDR3 protein: CASSYKTGNYGYTF

J gene: TRBJ2-3
V gene: TRBV5-6
CDR3 length: 17
clone size: many
D gene: TRBD2
CDR3 DNA: TGTGCCAGCAGCTTGAAGCGGGGGGGCCTTGGAACAGATACGCAGTATTTT
CDR3 protein: CASSLKRGGLGTDTQYF

J gene: TRBJ2-7
V gene: TRBV5-5
CDR3 length: 13
clone size: once
D gene: -
CDR3 DNA: TGCGCCAGCATCTTGTGGAGCTCCTACGAGCAGTACTTC
CDR3 protein: CASILWSSYEQYF

J gene: TRBJ1-5
V gene: TRBV6-1
CDR3 length: 16
clone size: few
D gene: TRBD1
CDR3 DNA: TGTGCCAGCATCTCGCATGTCAGGGGGAAGGATCAGCCCCAGCATTTT
CDR3 protein: CASISHVRGKDQPQHF

J gene: TRBJ2-3
V gene: TRBV7-8
CDR3 length: 15
clone size: -
D gene: TRBD2
CDR3 DNA: TGTGCCAGCAGCTTAGGTGGCGGGAGAAAGGATACGCAGTATTTT
CDR3 protein: CASSLGGGRKDTQYF

J gene: TRBJ1-1
V gene: TRBV13
CDR3 length: 13
clone size: many
D gene: -
CDR3 DNA: TGTGCCAGCAGCTTAGGGGTTTCCCCGAAAGCTTTCTTT
CDR3 protein: CASSLGVSPKAFF

J gene: TRBJ1-2
V gene: TRBV24-1
CDR3 length: 17
clone size: -
D gene: TRBD1
CDR3 DNA: TGTGCCACCAGTGATGACCGGGACAGCGACACTCGTGGTGGCTACACCTTC
CDR3 protein: CATSDDRDSDTRGGYTF